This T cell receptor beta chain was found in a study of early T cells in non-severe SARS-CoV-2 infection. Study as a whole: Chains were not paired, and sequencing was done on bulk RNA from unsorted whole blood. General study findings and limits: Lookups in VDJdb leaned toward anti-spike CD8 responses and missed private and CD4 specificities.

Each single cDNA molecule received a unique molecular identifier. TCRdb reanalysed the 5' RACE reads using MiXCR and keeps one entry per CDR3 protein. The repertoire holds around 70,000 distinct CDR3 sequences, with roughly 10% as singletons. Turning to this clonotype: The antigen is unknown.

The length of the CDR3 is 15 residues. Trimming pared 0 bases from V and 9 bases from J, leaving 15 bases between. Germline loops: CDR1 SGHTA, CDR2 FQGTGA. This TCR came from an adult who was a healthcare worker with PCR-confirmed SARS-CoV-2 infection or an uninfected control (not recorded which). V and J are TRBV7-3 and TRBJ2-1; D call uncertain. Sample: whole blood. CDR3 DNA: TGTGCCAGCAGCTTAACGGGGATCGCCGGCAGTGAGCAGTTCTTC. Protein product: CASSLTGIAGSEQFF.